These 14 T cell receptor beta chains were all obtained from the same sample, sequenced in a study of shared T cell receptors in the human thymus. Some clones are missing from TCRdb's copy, which holds only in-frame ones; the method was immunoSEQ multiplex PCR. Among some 720,000 clones listed, roughly 90% were seen once. The same sample was also used in a study of human thymus T cells.

The source material was thymocytes. These receptor sequences come from a boy under two years old with a congenital heart defect.

The chain uses TRBV27 and TRBJ2-3; possibly TRBD2 for D (6 bases). Trimming cost V 5 bases and J 2 bases, with 20 bases left between them. This CDR3 is built from 17 residues. Germline CDR1 MNHEY, CDR2 SMNVEV (reference sequence). The CDR3 nucleotides read TGTGCCAGCAGTCCCTCCTGCTGCCGGGAGAACACAGATACGCAGTATTTT. Amino acid sequence: CASSPSCCRENTDTQYF.

Turning to this clone: At one end the junction does not follow the germline gene, possibly because of a read error. The chain uses TRBV7-7 and TRBJ2-1, with D possibly TRBD2 on 5 matching bases. Germline-derived CDR1 and CDR2 are SSHAT and FNYEAQ (reference sequence). This CDR3 region has 19 residues. This CDR3 reads CASSPSGAERRSSYNEQFF. In DNA, the CDR3 is TGTGCTAGCAGCCCCAGCGGAGCGGAGAGGCGGAGCTCCTACAATGAGCAGTTCTTC.

This chain connects TRBV6-5 to TRBJ2-7, with 12 bases that match TRBD2. This CDR3 has 14 residues. Germline V gene data show CDR1 as MNHEY and CDR2 as SVGAGI. After removal of 10 bases from V and 7 bases from J, the junction contained 11 bases not matched to a gene. CDR3 nucleotide sequence: TGTGCCACATACCGGACTAGCGGGAAGAAGGAGCAGTACTTC. Protein product: CATYRTSGKKEQYF.

This chain connects TRBV6-5 to TRBJ2-5; 10 bases line up with TRBD1. The J call may be wrong; the DNA end is better matched by TRBJ2-7. The CDR3 extends over 15 amino acids. The germline V gene encodes CDR1 MNHEY and CDR2 SVGAGI. In DNA form, the CDR3 reads TGTGCCAGCAGTTACTCCGGGACAGGGGAGGACGAGCAGTACTTC. Its translation is CASSYSGTGEDEQYF.

V and J are TRBV4-2 and TRBJ1-4; D might be TRBD1 (6 bases). This CDR3 has 19 residues. Germline V gene lookup returns CDR1 LGHNA and CDR2 YNFKEQ. Between the trimmed V and J ends, which lost 1 base and 0 bases, there was a span of 18 bases. The CDR3 region is CASSQARGGGPPTNEKLFF. The CDR3 DNA reads as TGTGCCAGCAGCCAAGCTCGCGGGGGGGGCCCACCAACTAATGAAAAACTGTTTTTT.

This clone has just one count. The J gene is TRBJ2-3, the V gene TRBV4-2; 7 bases agree with TRBD2. The CDR3 sequence is 17 residues long. Germline lookup yields CDR1 LGHNA and CDR2 YNFKEQ. The V segment lost 0 bases and the J segment 2 bases; nucleotides outside the gene matches: 8. CDR3 loop: CASSQDKGGSHTDTQYF. In nucleotides, the CDR3 is TGTGCCAGCAGCCAAGATAAGGGCGGGAGCCACACAGATACGCAGTATTTT.

As DNA, the CDR3 is TGTGCCAGAAGCTTCGTTGAAGGGGGAAATGGCTACACCTTC. Protein sequence: CARSFVEGGNGYTF. The V call is TRBV5-3, the J call TRBJ1-2, with a tentative D call TRBD1 (6 bases). Being an ORF, TRBV5-3 has a function that is uncertain. The CDR3 sequence is 14 residues long. Trimming removed 2 bases from V and 6 bases from J, with 14 bases in between.

The chain joins TRBV11-2 to TRBJ2-1, with TRBD1 matching over 11 bases. CDR1 and CDR2 from the germline V gene are SGHAT and FQNNGV. V lost 0 bases to trimming and J lost 9 bases; unmatched junction nucleotides: 10. The CDR3 has 17 amino acids. The CDR3 reads CASSLDLTGTGGREQFF. The DNA of the CDR3 is TGTGCCAGCAGCTTAGATCTTACCGGGACAGGGGGTCGTGAGCAGTTCTTC.

This sequence joins TRBV30 and TRBJ1-6; D gene ambiguous. The V end lost 1 base, the J end lost 0 bases, and 10 bases lay between the germline ends. This CDR3 has 16 residues. The V gene's germline CDR1 is GTSNPN and CDR2 SVGIG (reference sequence). The CDR3 DNA reads TGTGCCTGGAGTGGTGCAGGCGTCTCCTATAATTCACCCCTCCACTTT. It specifies CAWSGAGVSYNSPLHF.

The chain couples TRBV20-1 to TRBJ1-3, with D unclear. Trimming removed 1 base at V and 11 bases at J, with 9 bases between. The CDR3 has 11 amino acids. The germline CDR1 and CDR2 sequences are DFQATT and SNEGSKA (reference sequence). This chain's CDR3 is CSARARDSIYF. CDR3 coding DNA: TGCAGTGCTAGAGCCCGGGATTCCATATATTTT.

The CDR3 sequence is CASSLEGTDGGEKLFF. The CDR3 region has the DNA TGTGCCAGCAGCTTAGAAGGGACAGATGGGGGGGAAAAACTGTTTTTT. The chain has TRBV7-9 and TRBJ1-4; 7 nucleotides match TRBD1. Germline-derived CDR1 and CDR2 are SEHNR and FQNEAQ (reference sequence). The CDR3 covers 16 residues. The trim removed 1 base at V and 8 bases at J, leaving 10 bases unmatched.

The table lists this clone with a few counts. The chain uses TRBV4-1 and TRBJ2-2; 12 bases are shared with TRBD2. This CDR3 comprises 22 residues. Germline V gene lookup returns CDR1 MGHRA and CDR2 YSYEKL. V lost 0 bases and J lost 5; bases outside the gene matches: 19. This CDR3 reads CASSQEVWGLAGLGGPTGELFF. The CDR3 DNA sequence: TGCGCCAGCAGCCAAGAGGTTTGGGGACTAGCGGGCCTTGGGGGGCCTACCGGGGAGCTGTTTTTT.

The chain links TRBV19 to TRBJ2-7, with TRBD2 matching over 12 bases. Germline CDR1 and CDR2: LNHDA and SQIVND (reference sequence). Unmatched junction bases numbered 9, after V lost 1 base and J lost 5 bases. The CDR3 runs to 17 residues. The CDR3 nucleotides are TGTGCCAGTAGTATAGTTCTGACTAGCGGGAGTTCCGACGAGCAGTACTTC. Translated, it gives CASSIVLTSGSSDEQYF.

This chain joins TRBV4-1 and TRBJ2-7, with D unresolved. CDR1 and CDR2 (germline): MGHRA, YSYEKL. CDR3 size: 15 residues. V was pared by 0 bases and J by 3 bases, with 12 bases between. The CDR3 DNA sequence: TGCGCCAGCAGCCAAGAAGGTCAGGCAGACTACGAGCAGTACTTC. Translation: CASSQEGQADYEQYF.